A selection of T cell receptor beta chains follows, all from one sample in a study of identical twins. TCRdb reanalysed the 5' RACE reads using MiXCR and keeps one entry per CDR3 protein. The sample holds 400,000 to 600,000 distinct CDR3 sequences, about a fifth seen once. These sequences were also reported in another study, on yellow fever vaccine responses in identical twins.

The specimen was CD4+ T cells sorted from blood. The origin of the receptors is a woman between 18 and 29 years old in good health. The CDR3 runs from the conserved cysteine through the conserved F or W. A D gene is named only where the DNA matches it firmly. Size is omitted from some rows. Given values are once, few, many or a class for expanded clones.

J | D | V | size | CDR3 | DNA
TRBJ2-6 | TRBD2 | TRBV20-1 | . | CSARTPPVQLAGVFSGANVLTF | TGCAGTGCTAGAACACCGCCCGTACAACTAGCGGGGGTGTTCTCTGGGGCCAACGTCCTGACTTTC
TRBJ1-1 | . | TRBV29-1 | few | CSVEGFVDTEAFF | TGCAGCGTTGAAGGGTTCGTGGACACTGAAGCTTTCTTT
TRBJ2-5 | . | TRBV10-3 | . | CAISAGEKTQYF | TGTGCCATCAGTGCGGGTGAGAAGACCCAGTACTTC
TRBJ1-4 | TRBD1 | TRBV12-3/TRBV12-4 | few | CASSPAPGQNIFF | TGTGCCAGCAGCCCGGCCCCGGGACAGAACATTTTTTTT
TRBJ2-5 | . | TRBV19 | . | CASSSIGSQETQYF | TGTGCCAGTAGCAGCATCGGGAGCCAAGAGACCCAGTACTTC
TRBJ1-5 | . | TRBV3-1 | many | CASSQDTSNQPQHF | TGTGCCAGCAGCCAAGATACTAGCAATCAGCCCCAGCATTTT
TRBJ2-6 | . | TRBV27 | . | CASSTQSSGANVLTF | TGTGCCAGCAGTACCCAGAGTTCTGGGGCCAACGTCCTGACTTTC
TRBJ2-3 | TRBD2 | TRBV4-1 | . | CASSPTAGGPARTDTQYF | TGCGCCAGCAGCCCGACGGCGGGAGGGCCGGCTCGCACAGATACGCAGTATTTT
TRBJ2-1 | . | TRBV7-9 | few | CASSLKGPSQANEQFF | TGTGCCAGCAGCTTGAAGGGGCCATCACAAGCCAATGAGCAGTTCTTC
TRBJ1-2 | . | TRBV19 | . | CASSTYGELTTHYGYTF | TGTGCCAGTAGTACCTATGGGGAGCTAACCACACACTATGGCTACACCTTC
TRBJ2-7 | . | TRBV7-9 | . | CASGSSYEQYF | TGTGCCAGCGGTAGTTCCTACGAGCAGTACTTC
TRBJ2-3 | TRBD2 | TRBV12-3/TRBV12-4 | . | CASSLRISGAGTDTQYF | TGTGCCAGCAGTTTGCGTATTAGCGGGGCCGGCACAGATACGCAGTATTTT
TRBJ2-1 | TRBD1 | TRBV20-1 | . | CSATDRGPYNEQFF | TGCAGTGCAACGGACAGGGGGCCCTACAATGAGCAGTTCTTC
TRBJ2-7 | . | TRBV7-9 | few | CASSGLTGFSYEQYF | TGTGCCAGCAGCGGACTAACAGGGTTCTCCTACGAGCAGTACTTC
TRBJ2-5 | . | TRBV2 | few | CASSVLGNGETQYF | TGTGCCAGCAGTGTCCTGGGAAATGGGGAGACCCAGTACTTC
TRBJ1-2 | . | TRBV12-3/TRBV12-4 | . | CASSLQVGLYGYTF | TGTGCCAGCAGTTTACAAGTAGGCCTCTATGGCTACACCTTC
TRBJ2-1 | TRBD2 | TRBV5-1 | few | CASSLAVSPSGRVNEQFF | TGCGCCAGCAGCTTGGCAGTATCCCCTAGCGGGAGAGTGAATGAGCAGTTCTTC
TRBJ2-3 | TRBD1 | TRBV6-1 | . | CASSQDRGTTDTQYF | TGTGCCAGCAGTCAGGACAGGGGGACCACAGATACGCAGTATTTT
TRBJ1-1 | . | TRBV5-1 | few | CASSRDVLNTEAFF | TGCGCCAGCAGCCGGGACGTCCTGAACACTGAAGCTTTCTTT
TRBJ2-5 | . | TRBV4-2 | few | CASSPRSSGETQYF | TGTGCCAGCAGCCCCCGGAGTAGTGGAGAGACCCAGTACTTC
TRBJ2-7 | . | TRBV12-3/TRBV12-4 | few | CASKSDFIYEQYF | TGTGCCAGCAAGAGTGACTTTATCTACGAGCAGTACTTC
TRBJ2-5 | . | TRBV29-1 | few | CSVGASPSETQYF | TGCAGCGTTGGGGCTAGCCCCAGTGAGACCCAGTACTTC
TRBJ1-3 | . | TRBV4-1 | few | CASSQEGQKGTGNTIYF | TGCGCCAGCAGCCAAGAAGGACAGAAGGGAACCGGAAACACCATATATTTT
TRBJ2-1 | . | TRBV7-9 | few | CASSLVMLGSTNEQFF | TGTGCCAGCAGCTTAGTTATGTTGGGGAGTACTAATGAGCAGTTCTTC
TRBJ1-5 | TRBD1 | TRBV11-2 | few | CASSVGTGGGGQPQHF | TGTGCCAGCAGCGTTGGGACAGGCGGAGGGGGCCAGCCCCAGCATTTT
TRBJ2-1 | . | TRBV29-1 | few | CSVDLGQGGYNEQFF | TGCAGCGTTGACCTGGGGCAGGGGGGCTACAATGAGCAGTTCTTC
TRBJ2-3 | . | TRBV10-3 | . | CAIRSNTDTQYF | TGTGCCATCAGGTCGAACACAGATACGCAGTATTTT
TRBJ2-5 | . | TRBV5-1 | . | CASSLVGGVETQYF | TGCGCCAGCAGCCTCGTCGGGGGCGTTGAGACCCAGTACTTC
TRBJ1-6 | TRBD1 | TRBV3-1 | . | CASSQQRTGSPLHF | TGTGCCAGCAGCCAGCAACGGACAGGTTCACCCCTCCACTTT